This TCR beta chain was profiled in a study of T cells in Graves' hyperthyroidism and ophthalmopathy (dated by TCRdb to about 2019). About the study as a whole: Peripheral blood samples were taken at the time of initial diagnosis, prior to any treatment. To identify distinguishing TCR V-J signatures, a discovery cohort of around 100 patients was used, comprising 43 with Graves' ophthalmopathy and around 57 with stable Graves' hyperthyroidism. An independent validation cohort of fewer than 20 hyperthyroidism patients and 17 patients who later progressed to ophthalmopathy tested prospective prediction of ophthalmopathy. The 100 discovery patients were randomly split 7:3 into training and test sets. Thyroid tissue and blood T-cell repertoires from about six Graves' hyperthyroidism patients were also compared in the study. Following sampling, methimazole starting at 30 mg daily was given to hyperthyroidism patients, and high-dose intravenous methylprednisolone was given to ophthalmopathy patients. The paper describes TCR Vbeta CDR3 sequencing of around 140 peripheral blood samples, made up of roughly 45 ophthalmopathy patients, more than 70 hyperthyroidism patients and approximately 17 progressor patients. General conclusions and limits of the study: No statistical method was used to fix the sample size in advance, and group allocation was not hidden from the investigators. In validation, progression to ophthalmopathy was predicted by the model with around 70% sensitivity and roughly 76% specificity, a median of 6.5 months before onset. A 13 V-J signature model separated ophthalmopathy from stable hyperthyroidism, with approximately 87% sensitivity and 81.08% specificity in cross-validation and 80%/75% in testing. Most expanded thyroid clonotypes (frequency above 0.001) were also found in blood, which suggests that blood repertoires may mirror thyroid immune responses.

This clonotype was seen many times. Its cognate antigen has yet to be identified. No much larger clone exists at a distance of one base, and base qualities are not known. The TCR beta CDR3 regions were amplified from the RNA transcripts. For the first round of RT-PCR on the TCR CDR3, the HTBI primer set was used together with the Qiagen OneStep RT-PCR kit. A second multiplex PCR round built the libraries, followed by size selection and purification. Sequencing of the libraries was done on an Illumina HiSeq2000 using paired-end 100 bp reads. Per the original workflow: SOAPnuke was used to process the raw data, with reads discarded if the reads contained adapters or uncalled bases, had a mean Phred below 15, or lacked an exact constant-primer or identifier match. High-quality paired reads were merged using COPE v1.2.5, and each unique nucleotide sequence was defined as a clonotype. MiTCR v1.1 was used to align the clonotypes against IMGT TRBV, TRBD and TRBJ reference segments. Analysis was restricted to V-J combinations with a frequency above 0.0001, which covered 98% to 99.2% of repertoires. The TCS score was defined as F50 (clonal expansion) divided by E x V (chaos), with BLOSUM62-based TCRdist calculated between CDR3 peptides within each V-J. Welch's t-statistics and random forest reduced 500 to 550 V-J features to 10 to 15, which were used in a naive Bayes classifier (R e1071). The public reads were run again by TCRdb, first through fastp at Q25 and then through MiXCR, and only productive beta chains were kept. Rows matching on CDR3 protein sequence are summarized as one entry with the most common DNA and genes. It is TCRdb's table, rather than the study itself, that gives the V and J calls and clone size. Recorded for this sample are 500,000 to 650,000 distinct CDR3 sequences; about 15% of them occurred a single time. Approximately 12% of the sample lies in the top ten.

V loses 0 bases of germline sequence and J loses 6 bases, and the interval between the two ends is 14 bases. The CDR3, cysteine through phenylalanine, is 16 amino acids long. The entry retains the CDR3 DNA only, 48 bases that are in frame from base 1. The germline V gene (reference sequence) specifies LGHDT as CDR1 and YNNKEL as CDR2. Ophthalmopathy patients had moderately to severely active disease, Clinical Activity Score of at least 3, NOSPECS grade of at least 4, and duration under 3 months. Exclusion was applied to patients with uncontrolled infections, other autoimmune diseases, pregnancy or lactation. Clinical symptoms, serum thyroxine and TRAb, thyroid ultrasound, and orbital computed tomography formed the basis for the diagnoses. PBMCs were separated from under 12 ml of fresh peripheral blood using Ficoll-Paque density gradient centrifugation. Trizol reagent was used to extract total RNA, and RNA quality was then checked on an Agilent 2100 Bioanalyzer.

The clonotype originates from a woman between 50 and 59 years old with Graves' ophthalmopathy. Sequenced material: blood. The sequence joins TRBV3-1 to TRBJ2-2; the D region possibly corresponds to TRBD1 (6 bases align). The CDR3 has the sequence CASSQELGASAGELFF. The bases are TGTGCCAGCAGCCAAGAATTGGGGGCTTCGGCCGGGGAGCTGTTTTTT.